The present T cell receptor beta chain was sequenced within a study of radiotherapy plus CTLA-4 blockade in lung cancer (dated by TCRdb to 2017 to 2018). About the investigation overall: Among enrolled patients, 18% had an objective response and approximately 30% reached disease control.

A remark on this clone: The specificity of this receptor is unknown. Base quality data are lacking; no much larger clone is found one base away.

Overall study outcomes, separate from this receptor: The strongest predictors of response, as reported, were early dynamic changes in blood T cell clones along with a rise in serum interferon-beta after radiation. After treatment with radiotherapy and ipilimumab, TCR clones that came from tumors expanded in the peripheral blood.

The library relied on the immunoSEQ multiplex PCR assay. In TCRdb, the immuneACCESS table is reduced to in-frame sequences with V and J assigned. These tables do not hold every clone; where another copy was compared, an unresolved V gene accounts for under half, and the others remain unexplained. The table for this sample lists about 70,000 clones; less than 85% of them were counted only once. Of the sample, 16% falls within the top ten clones. In this study, focal radiation therapy paired with CTLA-4 blockade (ipilimumab) was tested in patients who had chemo-refractory metastatic non-small-cell lung cancer. In the germline V gene, CDR1 corresponds to ENHRY and CDR2 to SYGVKD. From cysteine to phenylalanine, the CDR3 is 19 amino acids long. Only CDR3 DNA remains: 57 bases, in frame from the first base. V and J are trimmed by 3 bases and 0 bases, and the gene matches miss 12 bases of the junction.

This chain joins TRBV10-3 to TRBJ1-2; 11 junctional bases match TRBD1. The clonotype comes from a human donor with non-small cell lung cancer whose response to radiotherapy plus ipilimumab could not be evaluated. Some clones in this sample may be carry-over from other donors' samples. The source material was peripheral blood, sampled from a patient treated with radiotherapy plus ipilimumab. The CDR3 protein sequence reads: CAISDTSGTGGSANYGYTF. The DNA reads TGTGCCATCAGTGATACTTCCGGGACAGGGGGTTCCGCTAACTATGGCTACACCTTC.